One T cell receptor (beta chain) is described in this entry. The antigen remains unidentified. This sample is drawn from a study of immune evolution from preneoplasia to lung adenocarcinoma. H&E slides confirmed each diagnosis, reviewed by two pathologists independently. The table came from immunoSEQ multiplex PCR; TCRdb's copy has only in-frame clones and leaves some out. The sample lists approximately 840 clones, roughly two fifths seen once, with about 28% in the top ten. Germline values: CDR1 GTSNPN, CDR2 SVGIG (reference sequence). Unmatched junction bases numbered 12, after V lost 7 bases and J lost 7 bases. The length of the CDR3 is 15 residues. Study-wide findings and caveats: Normal lung had highest clonality; later lesions appeared denser, more diverse. From normal lung to invasive adenocarcinoma, top clone frequencies appeared to decrease.

The TCR was taken from a person between 50 and 60 years old with lung adenocarcinoma. The specimen was FFPE normal lung tissue adjacent to the tumor. The chain is built from TRBV30 and TRBJ1-5; 11 bases are shared with TRBD1. The CDR3 nucleotides read TGTGCCTTCACCCGGGGACAGGGGGATGGACAGCCCCAGCATTTT. Its translation is CAFTRGQGDGQPQHF.